This T cell receptor (beta chain) originates from a study of cytomegalovirus exposure and HLA in healthy donors. Notes on the study in general: Most TCR sequences were rare, but some public TCRs occurred in many donors.

A 120-subject validation cohort, separate from the roughly 670-subject first cohort, supplied the donors. This CDR3 region has 15 residues. Germline-derived CDR1 and CDR2 are SGDLS and YYNGEE. V trimming: 4 bases; J trimming: 3 bases; junction bases outside the gene matches: 6. Clones were sequenced by immunoSEQ multiplex PCR, and TCRdb holds only the in-frame ones, with some missing. The sample includes 130,000 or so clones, 85% of them seen just once. This clone was detected once. No antigen is known for it. Sequencing used PBMCs. This TCR derives from a woman aged 30 to 39 in good health and CMV-seronegative. The V call is TRBV9, the J call TRBJ2-7, with 11 bases matching TRBD1. CDR3 coding DNA: TGTGCCAGCAGCTTATCCGGGACAGGGGGCTACGAGCAGTACTTC. Protein product: CASSLSGTGGYEQYF.